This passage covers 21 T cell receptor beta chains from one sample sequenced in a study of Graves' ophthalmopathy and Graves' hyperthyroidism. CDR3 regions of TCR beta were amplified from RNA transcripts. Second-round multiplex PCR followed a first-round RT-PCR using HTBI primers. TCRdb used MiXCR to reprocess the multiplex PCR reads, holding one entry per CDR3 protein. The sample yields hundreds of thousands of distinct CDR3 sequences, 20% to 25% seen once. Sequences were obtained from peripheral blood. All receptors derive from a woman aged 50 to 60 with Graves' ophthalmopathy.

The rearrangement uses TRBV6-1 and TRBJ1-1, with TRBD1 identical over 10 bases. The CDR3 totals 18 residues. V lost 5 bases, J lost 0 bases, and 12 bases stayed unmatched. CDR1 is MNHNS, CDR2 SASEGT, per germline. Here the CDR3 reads CASSQPGTGDPVNTEAFF. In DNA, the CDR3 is TGTGCCAGCAGTCAACCCGGGACAGGGGACCCAGTGAACACTGAAGCTTTCTTT.

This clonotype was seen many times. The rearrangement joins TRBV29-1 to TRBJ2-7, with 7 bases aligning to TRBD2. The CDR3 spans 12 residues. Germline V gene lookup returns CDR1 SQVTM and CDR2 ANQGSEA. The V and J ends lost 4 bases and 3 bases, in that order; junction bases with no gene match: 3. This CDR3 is CSVGAGIYEQYF. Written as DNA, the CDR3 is TGCAGCGTTGGAGCGGGGATCTACGAGCAGTACTTC.

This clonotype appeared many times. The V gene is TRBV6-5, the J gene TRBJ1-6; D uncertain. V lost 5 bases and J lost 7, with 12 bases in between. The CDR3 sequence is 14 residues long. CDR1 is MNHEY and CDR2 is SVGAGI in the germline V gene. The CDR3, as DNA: TGTGCCAGCAGTCCCGTACAGAAGAATTCACCCCTCCACTTT. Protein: CASSPVQKNSPLHF.

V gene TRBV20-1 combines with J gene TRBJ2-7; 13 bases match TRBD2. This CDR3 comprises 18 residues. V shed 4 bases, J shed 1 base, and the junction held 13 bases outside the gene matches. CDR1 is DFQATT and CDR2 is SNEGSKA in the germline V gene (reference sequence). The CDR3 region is CSATRTSGSGGRSYEQYF. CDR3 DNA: TGCAGTGCTACTCGGACTAGCGGGAGTGGTGGTAGGTCCTACGAGCAGTACTTC.

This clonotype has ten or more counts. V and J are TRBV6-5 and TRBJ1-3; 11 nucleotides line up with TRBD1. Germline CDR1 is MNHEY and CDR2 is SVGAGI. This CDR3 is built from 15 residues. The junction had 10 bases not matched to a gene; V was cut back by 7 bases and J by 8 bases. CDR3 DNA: TGTGCCAGCAACCCAACTGGACAGGGGGCTGACACCATATATTTT. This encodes CASNPTGQGADTIYF.

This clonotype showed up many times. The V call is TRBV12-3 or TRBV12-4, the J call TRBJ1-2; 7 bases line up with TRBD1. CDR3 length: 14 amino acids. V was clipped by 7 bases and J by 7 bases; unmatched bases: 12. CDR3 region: CASTPAGGVGGYTF. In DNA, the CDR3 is TGTGCCAGCACGCCTGCAGGGGGGGTGGGTGGCTACACCTTC.

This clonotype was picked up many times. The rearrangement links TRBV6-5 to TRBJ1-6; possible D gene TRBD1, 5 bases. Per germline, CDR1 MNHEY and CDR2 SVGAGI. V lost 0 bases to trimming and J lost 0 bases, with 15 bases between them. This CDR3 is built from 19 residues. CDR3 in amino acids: CASSYSFGGDSSYNSPLHF. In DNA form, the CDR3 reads TGTGCCAGCAGTTACTCGTTTGGAGGGGATAGCTCCTATAATTCACCCCTCCACTTT.

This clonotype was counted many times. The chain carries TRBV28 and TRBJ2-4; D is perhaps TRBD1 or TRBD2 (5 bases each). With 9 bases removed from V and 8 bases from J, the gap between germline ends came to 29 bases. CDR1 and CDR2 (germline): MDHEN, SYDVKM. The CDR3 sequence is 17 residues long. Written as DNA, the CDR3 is TGTGCCAGTAGAGTAGCCCCCGGGACCCAGGACGGATACATTCAGTACTTC. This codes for CASRVAPGTQDGYIQYF.

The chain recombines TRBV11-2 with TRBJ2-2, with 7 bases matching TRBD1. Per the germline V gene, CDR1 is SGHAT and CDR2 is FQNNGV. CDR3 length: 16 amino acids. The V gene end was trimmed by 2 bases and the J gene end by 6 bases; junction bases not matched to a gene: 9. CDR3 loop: CASSLRQGFVSGELFF. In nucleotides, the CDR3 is TGTGCCAGCAGCTTAAGACAGGGATTTGTGTCCGGGGAGCTGTTTTTT.

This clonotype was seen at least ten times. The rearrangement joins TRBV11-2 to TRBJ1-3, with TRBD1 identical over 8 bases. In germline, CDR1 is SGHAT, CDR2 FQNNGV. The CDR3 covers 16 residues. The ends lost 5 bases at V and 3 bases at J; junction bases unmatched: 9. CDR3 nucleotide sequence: TGTGCCAGCAGCCCTCGGACAGGGAATGTTGGAAACACCATATATTTT. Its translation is CASSPRTGNVGNTIYF.

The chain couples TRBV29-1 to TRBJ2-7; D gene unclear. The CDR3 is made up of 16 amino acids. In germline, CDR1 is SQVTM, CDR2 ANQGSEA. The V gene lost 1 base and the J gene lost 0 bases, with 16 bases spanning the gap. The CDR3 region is CSVEGVGGKSSYEQYF. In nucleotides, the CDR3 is TGCAGCGTTGAAGGTGTGGGCGGAAAGAGCTCCTACGAGCAGTACTTC.

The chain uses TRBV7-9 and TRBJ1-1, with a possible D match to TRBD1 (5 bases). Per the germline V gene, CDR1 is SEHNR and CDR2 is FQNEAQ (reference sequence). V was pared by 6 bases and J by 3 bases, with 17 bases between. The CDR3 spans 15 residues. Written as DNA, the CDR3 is TGTGCCAGCAGTCGGGAACAGGCGCGGGACACTGAAGCTTTCTTT. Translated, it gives CASSREQARDTEAFF.

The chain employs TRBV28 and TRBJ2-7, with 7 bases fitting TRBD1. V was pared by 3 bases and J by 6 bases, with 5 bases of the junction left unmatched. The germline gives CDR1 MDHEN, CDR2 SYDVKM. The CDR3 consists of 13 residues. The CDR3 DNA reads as TGTGCCAGCAGTTTGGGGACAGAAAGCGAGCAGTACTTC. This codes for CASSLGTESEQYF.

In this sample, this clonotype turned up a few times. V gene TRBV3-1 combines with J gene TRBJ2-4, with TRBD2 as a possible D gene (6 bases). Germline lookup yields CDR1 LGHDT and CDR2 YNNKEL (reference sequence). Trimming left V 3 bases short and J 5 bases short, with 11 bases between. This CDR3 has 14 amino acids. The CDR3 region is CASSQAGRQNIQYF. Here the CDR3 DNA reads TGTGCCAGCAGCCAGGCCGGGAGACAAAACATTCAGTACTTC.

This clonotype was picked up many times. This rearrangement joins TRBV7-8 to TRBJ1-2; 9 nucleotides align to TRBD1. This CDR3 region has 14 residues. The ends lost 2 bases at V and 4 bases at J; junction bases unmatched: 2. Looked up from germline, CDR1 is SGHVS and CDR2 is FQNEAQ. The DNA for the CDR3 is TGTGCCAGCAGCTTATTGGACAGGGGCTATGGCTACACCTTC. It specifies CASSLLDRGYGYTF.

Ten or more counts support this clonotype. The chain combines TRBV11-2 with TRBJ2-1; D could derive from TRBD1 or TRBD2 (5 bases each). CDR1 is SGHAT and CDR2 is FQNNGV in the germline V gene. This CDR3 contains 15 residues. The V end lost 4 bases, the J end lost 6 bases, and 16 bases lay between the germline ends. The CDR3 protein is CASSYQNLGGNEQFF. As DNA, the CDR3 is TGTGCCAGCAGCTATCAAAACCTTGGGGGCAATGAGCAGTTCTTC.

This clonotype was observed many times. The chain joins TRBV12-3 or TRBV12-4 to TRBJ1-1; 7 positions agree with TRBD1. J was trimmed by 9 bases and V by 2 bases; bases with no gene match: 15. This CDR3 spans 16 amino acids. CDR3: CASSLSPQGGASKAFF. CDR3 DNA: TGTGCCAGCAGTTTAAGCCCCCAGGGGGGCGCGTCAAAAGCTTTCTTT.

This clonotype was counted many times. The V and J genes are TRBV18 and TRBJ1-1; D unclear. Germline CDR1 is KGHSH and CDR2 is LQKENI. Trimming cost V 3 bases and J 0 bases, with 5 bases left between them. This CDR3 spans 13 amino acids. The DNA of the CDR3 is TGTGCCAGCTCACCTTCGATGAACACTGAAGCTTTCTTT. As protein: CASSPSMNTEAFF.

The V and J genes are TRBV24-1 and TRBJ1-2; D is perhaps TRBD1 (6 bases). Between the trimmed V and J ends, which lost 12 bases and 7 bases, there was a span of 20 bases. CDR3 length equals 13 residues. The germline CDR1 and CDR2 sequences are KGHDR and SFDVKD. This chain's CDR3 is CASEGDILTGYTF. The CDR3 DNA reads TGTGCCTCCGAGGGGGACATCCTCACTGGCTACACCTTC.

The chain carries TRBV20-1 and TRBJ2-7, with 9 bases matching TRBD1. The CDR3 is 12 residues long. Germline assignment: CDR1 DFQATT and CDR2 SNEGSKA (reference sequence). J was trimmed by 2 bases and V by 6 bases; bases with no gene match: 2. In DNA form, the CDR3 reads TGCAGTGCGACAGGGGGGACCTACGAGCAGTACTTC. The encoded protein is CSATGGTYEQYF.

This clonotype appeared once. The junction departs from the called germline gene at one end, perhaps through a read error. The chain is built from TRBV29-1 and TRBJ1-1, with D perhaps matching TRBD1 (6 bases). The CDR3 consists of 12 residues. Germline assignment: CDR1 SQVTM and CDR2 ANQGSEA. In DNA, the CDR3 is TGCAGCGGGGACACACCAGGCACTGAAGCTTCCTTT. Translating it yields CSGDTPGTEASF.